This TCR beta chain was recovered during a study of liver allograft versus peripheral blood T cells. Across the study: Hepatic allograft T cell receptor repertoires were evaluated relative to those present in recipients' peripheral blood.

This clonotype ranks as medium-sized (0.01 to 0.1%). The antigen remains unidentified. Germline V CDR1 and CDR2: SQVTM, ANQGSEA. This CDR3 region has 13 residues. The germline V and J ends were trimmed by 6 bases and 3 bases, with 11 bases remaining between them. General observations from the study: As reported, T cell receptor repertoires inside liver allografts differed from those present in peripheral blood.

A single record per CDR3 protein comes from TCRdb applying MiXCR to the reads. The repertoire holds around 10,000 distinct CDR3 sequences, approximately 17% seen once, with 1% to 1.5% in the top ten. This rearrangement joins TRBV29-1 to TRBJ1-4; TRBD1 might be the D (6 bases). The sequence was obtained from a human patient who had a liver transplant. T cells may partly derive from the graft donor. CDR3 sequence reads: CSVKKGANEKLFF. The CDR3 DNA reads TGCAGCGTCAAAAAGGGGGCTAATGAAAAACTGTTTTTT. Using reference TRBV29-1 and TRBJ1-4 for the parts outside the CDR3, the full variable domain is SAVISQKPSRDICQRGTSLTIQCQVDSQVTMMFWYRQQPGQSLTLIATANQGSEATYESGFVIDKFPISRPNLTFSTLTVSNMSPEDSSIYLCSVKKGANEKLFFGSGTQLSVL.